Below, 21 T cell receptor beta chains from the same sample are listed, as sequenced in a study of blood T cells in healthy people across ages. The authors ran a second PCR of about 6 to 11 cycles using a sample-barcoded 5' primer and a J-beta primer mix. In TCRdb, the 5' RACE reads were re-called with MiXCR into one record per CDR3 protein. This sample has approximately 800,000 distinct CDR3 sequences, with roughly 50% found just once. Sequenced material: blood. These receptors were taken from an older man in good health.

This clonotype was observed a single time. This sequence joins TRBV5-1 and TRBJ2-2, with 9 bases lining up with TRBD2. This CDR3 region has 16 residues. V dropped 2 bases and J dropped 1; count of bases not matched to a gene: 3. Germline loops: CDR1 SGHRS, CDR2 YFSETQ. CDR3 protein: CASSLSGRLNTGELFF. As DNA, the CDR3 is TGCGCCAGCAGCTTAAGCGGGAGGTTGAACACCGGGGAGCTGTTTTTT.

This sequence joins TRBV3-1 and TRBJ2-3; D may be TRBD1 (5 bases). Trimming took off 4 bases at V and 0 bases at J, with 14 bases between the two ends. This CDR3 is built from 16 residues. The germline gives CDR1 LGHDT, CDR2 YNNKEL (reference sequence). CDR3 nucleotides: TGTGCCAGCAGCCTTACAGGTGATACTAGCACAGATACGCAGTATTTT. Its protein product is CASSLTGDTSTDTQYF.

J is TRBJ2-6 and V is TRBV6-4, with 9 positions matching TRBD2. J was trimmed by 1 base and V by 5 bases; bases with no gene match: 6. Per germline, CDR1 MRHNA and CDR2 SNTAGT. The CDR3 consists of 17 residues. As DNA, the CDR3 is TGTGCCAGCAGTTCTAGCGGGAACCCGTCTGGGGCCAACGTCCTGACTTTC. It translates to CASSSSGNPSGANVLTF.

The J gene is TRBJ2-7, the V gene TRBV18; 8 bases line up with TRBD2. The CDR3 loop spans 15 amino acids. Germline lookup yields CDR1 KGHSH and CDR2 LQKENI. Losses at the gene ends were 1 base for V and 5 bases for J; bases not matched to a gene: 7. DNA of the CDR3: TGTGCCAGCTCACCACTCGGACTAGCTTTAGACGAGCAGTACTTC. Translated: CASSPLGLALDEQYF.

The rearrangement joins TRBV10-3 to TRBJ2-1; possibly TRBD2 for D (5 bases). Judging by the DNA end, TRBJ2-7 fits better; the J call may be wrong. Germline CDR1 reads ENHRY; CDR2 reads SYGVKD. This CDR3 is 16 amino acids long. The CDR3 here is CAISHRGTGSYNEQYF. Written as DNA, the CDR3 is TGTGCCATCAGCCACCGGGGTACCGGGTCCTACAATGAGCAGTACTTC.

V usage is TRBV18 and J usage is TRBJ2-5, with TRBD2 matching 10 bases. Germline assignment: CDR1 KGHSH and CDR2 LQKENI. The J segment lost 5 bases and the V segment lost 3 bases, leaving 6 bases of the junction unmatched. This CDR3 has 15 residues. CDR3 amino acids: CASSPSGRAEETQYF. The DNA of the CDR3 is TGTGCCAGCTCACCCAGCGGGAGGGCCGAGGAGACCCAGTACTTC.

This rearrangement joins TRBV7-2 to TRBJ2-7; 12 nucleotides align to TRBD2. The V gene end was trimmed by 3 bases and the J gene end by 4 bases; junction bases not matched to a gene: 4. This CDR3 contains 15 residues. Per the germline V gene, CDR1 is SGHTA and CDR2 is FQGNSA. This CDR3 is CASSLTSGGIYEQYF. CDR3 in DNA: TGTGCCAGCAGCTTGACTAGCGGGGGAATATACGAGCAGTACTTC.

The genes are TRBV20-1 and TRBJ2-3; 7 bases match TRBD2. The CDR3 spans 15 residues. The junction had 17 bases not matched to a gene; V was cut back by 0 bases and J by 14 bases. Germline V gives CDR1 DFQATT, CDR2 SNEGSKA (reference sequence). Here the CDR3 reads CSARESGARHRYAYF. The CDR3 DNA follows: TGCAGTGCTAGAGAAAGCGGGGCTAGGCACAGATACGCGTATTTT.

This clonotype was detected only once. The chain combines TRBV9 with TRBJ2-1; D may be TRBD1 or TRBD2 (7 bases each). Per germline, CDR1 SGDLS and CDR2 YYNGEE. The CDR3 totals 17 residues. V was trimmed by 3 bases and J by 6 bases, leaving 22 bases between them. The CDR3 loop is CASSGGGTVAKGNEQFF. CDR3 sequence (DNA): TGTGCCAGCAGCGGGGGGGGGACAGTGGCAAAGGGCAATGAGCAGTTCTTC. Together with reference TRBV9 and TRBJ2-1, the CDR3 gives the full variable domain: DSGVTQTPKHLITATGQRVTLRCSPRSGDLSVYWYQQSLDQGLQFLIQYYNGEERAKGNILERFSAQQFPDLHSELNLSSLELGDSALYFCASSGGGTVAKGNEQFFGPGTRLTVL.

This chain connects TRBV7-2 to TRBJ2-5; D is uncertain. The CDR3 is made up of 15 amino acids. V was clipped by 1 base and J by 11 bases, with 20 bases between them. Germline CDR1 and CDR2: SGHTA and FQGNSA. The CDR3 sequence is CASSLVGSVNNEQYF. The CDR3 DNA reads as TGTGCCAGCAGCTTAGTTGGTAGTGTGAACAATGAGCAGTACTTC.

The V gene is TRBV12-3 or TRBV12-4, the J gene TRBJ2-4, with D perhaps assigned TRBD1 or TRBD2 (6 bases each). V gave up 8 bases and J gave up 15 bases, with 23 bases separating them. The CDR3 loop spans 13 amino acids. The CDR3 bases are TGTGCCAGCCTAATGGGGGGCCAAGAGACCCGGTACTTC. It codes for CASLMGGQETRYF.

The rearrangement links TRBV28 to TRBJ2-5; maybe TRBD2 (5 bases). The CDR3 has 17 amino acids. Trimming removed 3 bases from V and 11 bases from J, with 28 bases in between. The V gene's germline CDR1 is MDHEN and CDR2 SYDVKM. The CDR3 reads CASSLAWRSQFYNEQYF. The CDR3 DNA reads TGTGCCAGCAGTTTGGCGTGGAGGAGCCAATTCTACAATGAGCAGTACTTC.

CDR3 amino acids: CASRPTVTNTGELFF. The CDR3 DNA sequence: TGTGCCAGCAGACCGACAGTGACGAACACCGGGGAGCTGTTTTTT. This chain uses TRBV27 with TRBJ2-2; tentative D call: TRBD1 (5 bases). The V end was cut by 6 bases, the J end by 0 bases, with 11 bases between. Germline V gene sequence: CDR1 MNHEY, CDR2 SMNVEV (reference sequence). The CDR3 consists of 15 residues.

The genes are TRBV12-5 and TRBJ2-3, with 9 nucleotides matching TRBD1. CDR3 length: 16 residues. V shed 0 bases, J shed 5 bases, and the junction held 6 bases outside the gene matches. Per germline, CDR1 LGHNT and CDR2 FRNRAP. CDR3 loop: CASGLVQGAGGDTQYF. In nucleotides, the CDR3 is TGTGCTAGTGGTTTGGTACAGGGGGCAGGGGGAGATACGCAGTATTTT. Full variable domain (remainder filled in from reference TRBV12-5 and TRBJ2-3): DARVTQTPRHKVTEMGQEVTMRCQPILGHNTVFWYRQTMMQGLELLAYFRNRAPLDDSGMPKDRFSAEMPDATLATLKIQPSEPRDSAVYFCASGLVQGAGGDTQYFGPGTRLTVL.

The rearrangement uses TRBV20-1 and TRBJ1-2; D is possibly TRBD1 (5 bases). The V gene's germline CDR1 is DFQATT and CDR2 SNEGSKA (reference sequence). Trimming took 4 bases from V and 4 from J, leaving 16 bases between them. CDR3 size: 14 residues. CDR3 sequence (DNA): TGCAGTGCTAACTCCAGGGTAATGGGCTATGGCTACACCTTC. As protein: CSANSRVMGYGYTF.

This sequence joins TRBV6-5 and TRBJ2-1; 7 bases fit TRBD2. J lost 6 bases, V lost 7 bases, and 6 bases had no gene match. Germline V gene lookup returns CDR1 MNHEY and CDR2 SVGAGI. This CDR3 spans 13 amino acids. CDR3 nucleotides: TGTGCCAGCATGGGCGGGAGAAGCAATGAGCAGTTCTTC. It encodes CASMGGRSNEQFF.

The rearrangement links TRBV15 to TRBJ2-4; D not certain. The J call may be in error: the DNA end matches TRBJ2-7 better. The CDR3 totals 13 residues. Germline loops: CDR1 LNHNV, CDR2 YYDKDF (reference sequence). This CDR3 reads CATSRGGSDEQYF. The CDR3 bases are TGTGCCACCAGCAGAGGTGGTTCGGACGAGCAGTACTTC.

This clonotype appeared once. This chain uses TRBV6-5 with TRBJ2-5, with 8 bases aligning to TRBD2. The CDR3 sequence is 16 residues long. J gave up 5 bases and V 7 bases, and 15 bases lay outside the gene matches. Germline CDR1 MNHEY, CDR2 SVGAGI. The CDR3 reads CASTKRGSGRRETQYF. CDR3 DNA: TGTGCCAGCACCAAGAGAGGGAGCGGGAGAAGGGAGACCCAGTACTTC.

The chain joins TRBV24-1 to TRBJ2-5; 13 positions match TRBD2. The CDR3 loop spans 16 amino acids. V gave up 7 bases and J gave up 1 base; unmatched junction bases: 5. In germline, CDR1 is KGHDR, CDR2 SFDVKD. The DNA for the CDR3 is TGTGCCACCAGGGGACTAGCGGGGATAATCCAAGAGACCCAGTACTTC. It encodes CATRGLAGIIQETQYF.

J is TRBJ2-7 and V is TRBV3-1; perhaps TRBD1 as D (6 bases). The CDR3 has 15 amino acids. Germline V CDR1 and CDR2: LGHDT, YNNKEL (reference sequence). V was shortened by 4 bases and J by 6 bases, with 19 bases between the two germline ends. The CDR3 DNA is TGTGCCAGCAGCCCTAACAGGGCTCCTAAGGCCGAGCAGTACTTC. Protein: CASSPNRAPKAEQYF.

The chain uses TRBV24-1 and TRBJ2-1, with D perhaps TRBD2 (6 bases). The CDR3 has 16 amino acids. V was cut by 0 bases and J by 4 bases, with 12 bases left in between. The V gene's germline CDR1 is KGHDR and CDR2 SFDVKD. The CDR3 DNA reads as TGTGCCACCAGTGATTTGTGGGACTCCGGGTACAATGAGCAGTTCTTC. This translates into CATSDLWDSGYNEQFF.